The 19 T cell receptor beta chains reported below all come from one sample, sequenced in a study of cytomegalovirus exposure and HLA in healthy donors. Here immunoSEQ multiplex PCR was the method, and the copy in TCRdb shows in-frame clones only, minus some. This table holds 200,000 to 250,000 clones, roughly 84% found once. Sequenced: PBMCs. All receptors come from a woman aged 25 to 45 in good health and CMV-seropositive.

The rearrangement joins TRBV5-4 to TRBJ2-5; maybe TRBD2 (6 bases). Trimming left V 0 bases short and J 5 bases short, with 14 bases between. The CDR3 extends over 15 amino acids. The germline V gene encodes CDR1 SGHNT and CDR2 YYREEE (reference sequence). As DNA, the CDR3 is TGTGCCAGCAGCTTGGAAGGACTACCTCAGGAGACCCAGTACTTC. Its translation: CASSLEGLPQETQYF.

This chain links TRBV30 with TRBJ1-1, with 11 bases lining up with TRBD1. V trimming: 2 bases; J trimming: 5 bases; junction bases outside the gene matches: 7. CDR1 is GTSNPN, CDR2 SVGIG, per germline (reference sequence). This CDR3 comprises 15 residues. CDR3 DNA sequence: TGTGCCTGGAGTCCGCCCGGGACAGGGGGAACTGAAGCTTTCTTT. Translated, it gives CAWSPPGTGGTEAFF.

In this sample, this clone turned up a few times. This rearrangement joins TRBV4-1 to TRBJ2-7, with D possibly TRBD2 on 5 matching bases. The CDR3 totals 14 residues. Germline-derived CDR1 and CDR2 are MGHRA and YSYEKL. V gave up 1 base and J gave up 3 bases, with 10 bases separating them. The CDR3 DNA reads as TGCGCCAGCAGCCAAGTCGGGGTCCACTACGAGCAGTACTTC. Translation: CASSQVGVHYEQYF.

The V call is TRBV27, the J call TRBJ1-1, with 7 bases that match TRBD1. The J segment lost 8 bases and the V segment lost 5 bases, leaving 14 bases of the junction unmatched. The CDR3 spans 15 residues. CDR1 is MNHEY, CDR2 SMNVEV, per germline (reference sequence). CDR3 in amino acids: CASSPQTGDPMEAFF. In DNA form, the CDR3 reads TGTGCCAGCAGTCCTCAAACAGGGGACCCTATGGAAGCTTTCTTT.

The genes are TRBV13 and TRBJ1-4; D is unclear. The V and J ends lost 4 bases and 0 bases respectively, with 15 bases between them. This CDR3 has 17 amino acids. The germline V gene has CDR1 PRHDT and CDR2 FYEKMQ (reference sequence). DNA of the CDR3: TGTGCCAGCAGCTCCCTAGAGGCCGGAACAACTAATGAAAAACTGTTTTTT. Translating it yields CASSSLEAGTTNEKLFF.

V gene TRBV2 combines with J gene TRBJ2-7, with a possible D match to TRBD1 (6 bases). This CDR3 contains 13 residues. Germline CDR1 SNHLY, CDR2 FYNNEI. The germline V and J ends were trimmed by 8 bases and 7 bases, with 18 bases remaining between them. The CDR3 region has the DNA TGTGCCAGCTCAGGGGACACCGACTGGGAGCAGTACTTC. Protein product: CASSGDTDWEQYF.

The rearrangement uses TRBV2 and TRBJ2-1; TRBD2 aligns across 10 bases. Per the germline V gene, CDR1 is SNHLY and CDR2 is FYNNEI. The CDR3 totals 12 residues. V dropped 4 bases and J dropped 15; count of bases not matched to a gene: 6. DNA for the CDR3: TGTGCCAGCAGTGGTCTAGCGGGAGTCGGGTTCTTC. It translates to CASSGLAGVGFF.

This sequence joins TRBV9 and TRBJ1-5, with 7 bases fitting TRBD1. The ends lost 0 bases at V and 4 bases at J; junction bases unmatched: 4. The germline CDR1 and CDR2 sequences are SGDLS and YYNGEE. The CDR3 runs 15 residues. This CDR3 reads CASSVGLTGNQPQHF. The CDR3, as DNA: TGTGCCAGCAGCGTAGGGCTGACAGGGAATCAGCCCCAGCATTTT.

This chain uses TRBV7-2 with TRBJ1-2; 7 bases line up with TRBD1. The CDR3 is made up of 13 amino acids. The V gene end was trimmed by 3 bases and the J gene end by 3 bases; junction bases not matched to a gene: 1. CDR1 is SGHTA and CDR2 is FQGNSA in the germline V gene. The CDR3, as DNA: TGTGCCAGCAGCTTCGACAGGGACTATGGCTACACCTTC. It translates to CASSFDRDYGYTF. Variable domain in full (rest from reference TRBV7-2 and TRBJ1-2): GAGVSQSPSNKVTEKGKDVELRCDPISGHTALYWYRQSLGQGLEFLIYFQGNSAPDKSGLPSDRFSAERTGGSVSTLTIQRTQQEDSAVYLCASSFDRDYGYTFGSGTRLTVV.

The rearrangement uses TRBV28 and TRBJ2-7, with 11 positions matching TRBD1. The CDR3 has 16 amino acids. Germline V gives CDR1 MDHEN, CDR2 SYDVKM. Trimming at V came to 2 bases and at J to 2 bases, leaving 5 bases not matched to a gene. The CDR3 here is CASSLGTGQGAYEQYF. CDR3 sequence (DNA): TGTGCCAGCAGTTTAGGGACGGGACAGGGGGCCTACGAGCAGTACTTC.

The chain uses TRBV5-6 and TRBJ2-1; TRBD2 matches at 9 bases. Germline V gives CDR1 SGHDT, CDR2 YYEEEE. Trimming took 4 bases from V and 0 from J; bases not matched to a gene: 8. This CDR3 has 17 residues. As DNA, the CDR3 is TGTGCCAGCAGCCAATCTTTAGCGGGAGACTCCTACAATGAGCAGTTCTTC. Protein: CASSQSLAGDSYNEQFF. Drawing the rest from reference TRBV5-6 and TRBJ2-1, the complete variable domain is DAGVTQSPTHLIKTRGQQVTLRCSPKSGHDTVSWYQQALGQGPQFIFQYYEEEERQRGNFPDRFSGHQFPNYSSELNVNALLLGDSALYLCASSQSLAGDSYNEQFFGPGTRLTVL.

This clone appeared a single time. The V and J genes are TRBV20-1 and TRBJ1-1, with unresolved D. Between the trimmed V and J ends, which lost 7 bases and 1 base, there was a span of 7 bases. Germline CDR1 is DFQATT and CDR2 is SNEGSKA (reference sequence). The CDR3 totals 11 residues. This chain's CDR3 is CSGVGNTEAFF. CDR3 coding DNA: TGCAGTGGGGTGGGGAACACTGAAGCTTTCTTT.

The V call is TRBV27, the J call TRBJ1-1, with D unresolved. Germline V gene sequence: CDR1 MNHEY, CDR2 SMNVEV (reference sequence). This CDR3 has 15 amino acids. The V end lost 5 bases, the J end lost 1 base, and 14 bases lay between the germline ends. CDR3 coding DNA: TGTGCCAGCAGTCCAGTCCCCGGCTCGAACACTGAAGCTTTCTTT. As protein: CASSPVPGSNTEAFF.

On this clone: This same CDR3 is encoded by further DNA sequences in the sample. The rearrangement uses TRBV7-9 and TRBJ2-7; maybe TRBD2 (6 bases). V lost 1 base, J lost 4 bases, and 8 bases lay in between. The germline V gene encodes CDR1 SEHNR and CDR2 FQNEAQ (reference sequence). The CDR3 contains 13 residues. CDR3 region: CASSLGGTYEQYF. As DNA, the CDR3 is TGTGCCAGCAGCTTAGGGGGGACTTACGAGCAGTACTTC. Complete variable domain (other parts from reference TRBV7-9 and TRBJ2-7): DTGVSQNPRHKITKRGQNVTFRCDPISEHNRLYWYRQTLGQGPEFLTYFQNEAQLEKSRLLSDRFSAERPKGSFSTLEIQRTEQGDSAMYLCASSLGGTYEQYFGPGTRLTVT.

This clone was detected only once. The genes are TRBV5-8 and TRBJ2-7, with D possibly TRBD1 on 6 matching bases. Trimming removed 2 bases at V and 4 bases at J, with 13 bases between. Germline assignment: CDR1 SGHTS and CDR2 YDEGEE. The CDR3 spans 14 residues. The CDR3 coding sequence is TGTGCCAGCAGCTTAAGGGGGAGCGGATACGAGCAGTACTTC. Its translation is CASSLRGSGYEQYF.

The chain carries TRBV10-1 and TRBJ1-2, with TRBD1 identical over 7 bases. The CDR3 is made up of 16 amino acids. Per the germline V gene, CDR1 is WNHNN and CDR2 is SYGVQD (reference sequence). After removal of 2 bases from V and 8 bases from J, the junction contained 14 bases not matched to a gene. CDR3 amino acids: CASSETGEAPTQGYTF. Written as DNA, the CDR3 is TGCGCCAGCAGTGAGACAGGGGAGGCTCCAACCCAGGGCTACACCTTC.

V usage is TRBV11-2 and J usage is TRBJ2-2; the D is unclear. Trimming stripped 5 bases from V and 0 bases from J, with 13 bases between. The germline gives CDR1 SGHAT, CDR2 FQNNGV. This CDR3 spans 16 amino acids. CDR3 nucleotides: TGTGCCAGCAGCGCCCAGGTTGGCGCGAACACCGGGGAGCTGTTTTTT. Translation gives CASSAQVGANTGELFF. The full variable domain, with the rest looked up from reference TRBV11-2 and TRBJ2-2, is EAGVAQSPRYKIIEKRQSVAFWCNPISGHATLYWYQQILGQGPKLLIQFQNNGVVDDSQLPKDRFSAERLKGVDSTLKIQPAKLEDSAVYLCASSAQVGANTGELFFGEGSRLTVL.

The V gene is TRBV27, the J gene TRBJ2-1; D is possibly TRBD1 or TRBD2 (5 bases each). This CDR3 is 15 amino acids long. V was clipped by 3 bases and J by 0 bases, with 9 bases between them. The germline V gene has CDR1 MNHEY and CDR2 SMNVEV (reference sequence). This CDR3 reads CASSFAGSSYNEQFF. The CDR3 DNA follows: TGTGCCAGCAGTTTCGCAGGGAGCTCCTACAATGAGCAGTTCTTC.

The V call is TRBV5-1, the J call TRBJ1-2; D is ambiguous. Trimming removed 2 bases from V and 0 bases from J, with 11 bases in between. This CDR3 is built from 15 residues. Looked up from germline, CDR1 is SGHRS and CDR2 is YFSETQ. CDR3 sequence: CASSFSRASNYGYTF. The DNA for the CDR3 is TGCGCCAGCAGCTTTTCGAGGGCCTCTAACTATGGCTACACCTTC.